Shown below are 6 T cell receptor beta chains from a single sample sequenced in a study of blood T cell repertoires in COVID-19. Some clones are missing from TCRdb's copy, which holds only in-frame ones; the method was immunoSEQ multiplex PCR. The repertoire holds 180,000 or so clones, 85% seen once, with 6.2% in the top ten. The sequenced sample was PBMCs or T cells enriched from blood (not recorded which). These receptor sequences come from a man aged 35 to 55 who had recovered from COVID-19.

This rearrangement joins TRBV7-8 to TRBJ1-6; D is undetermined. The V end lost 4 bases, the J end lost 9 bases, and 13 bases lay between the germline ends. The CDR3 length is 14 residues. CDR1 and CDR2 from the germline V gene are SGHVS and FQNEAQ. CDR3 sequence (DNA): TGTGCCAGCAGCTCGACTCCAGAGGCTTCACCCCTCCACTTT. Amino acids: CASSSTPEASPLHF.

The CDR3 region is CASSIATGGFYGYTF. CDR3 DNA: TGTGCCAGTAGTATAGCAACAGGGGGTTTCTATGGCTACACCTTC. The gene calls are TRBV19 and TRBJ1-2; 8 bases agree with TRBD1. Germline V gene data show CDR1 as LNHDA and CDR2 as SQIVND (reference sequence). The CDR3 loop spans 15 amino acids. Losses at the gene ends were 1 base for V and 4 bases for J; bases not matched to a gene: 5. Filled out from reference TRBV19 and TRBJ1-2, the complete variable domain reads DGGITQSPKYLFRKEGQNVTLSCEQNLNHDAMYWYRQDPGQGLRLIYYSQIVNDFQKGDIAEGYSVSREKKESFPLTVTSAQKNPTAFYLCASSIATGGFYGYTFGSGTRLTVV.

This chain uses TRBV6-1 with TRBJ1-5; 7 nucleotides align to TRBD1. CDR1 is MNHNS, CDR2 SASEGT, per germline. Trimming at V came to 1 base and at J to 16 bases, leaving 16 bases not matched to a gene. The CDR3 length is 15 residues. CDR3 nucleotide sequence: TGTGCCAGCAGTGAAGTGCGGGACAGCGGACTTAAGGAACATTTT. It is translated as CASSEVRDSGLKEHF.

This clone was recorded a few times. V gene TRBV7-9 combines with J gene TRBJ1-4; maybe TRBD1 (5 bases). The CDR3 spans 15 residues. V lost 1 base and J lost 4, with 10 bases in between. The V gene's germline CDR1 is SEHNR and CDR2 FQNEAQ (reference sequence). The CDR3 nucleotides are TGTGCCAGCAGCTTAGTCAGGGCGAGTAATGAAAAACTGTTTTTT. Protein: CASSLVRASNEKLFF. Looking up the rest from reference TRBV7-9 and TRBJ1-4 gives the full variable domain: DTGVSQNPRHKITKRGQNVTFRCDPISEHNRLYWYRQTLGQGPEFLTYFQNEAQLEKSRLLSDRFSAERPKGSFSTLEIQRTEQGDSAMYLCASSLVRASNEKLFFGSGTQLSVL.

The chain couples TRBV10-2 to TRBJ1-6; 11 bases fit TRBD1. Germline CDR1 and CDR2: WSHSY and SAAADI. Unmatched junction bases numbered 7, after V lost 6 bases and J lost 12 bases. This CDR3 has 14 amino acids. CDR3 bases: TGCGCCAGCAGGGGGTGGGACAGGGGGTTACCCCTCCACTTT. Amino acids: CASRGWDRGLPLHF.

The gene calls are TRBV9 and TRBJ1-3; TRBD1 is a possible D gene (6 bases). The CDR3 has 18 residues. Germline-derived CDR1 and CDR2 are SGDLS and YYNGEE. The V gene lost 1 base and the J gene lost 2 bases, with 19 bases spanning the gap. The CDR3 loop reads CASSVFIQGQVPGNTIYF. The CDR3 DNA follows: TGTGCCAGCAGCGTATTTATTCAGGGGCAGGTTCCTGGAAACACCATATATTTT.